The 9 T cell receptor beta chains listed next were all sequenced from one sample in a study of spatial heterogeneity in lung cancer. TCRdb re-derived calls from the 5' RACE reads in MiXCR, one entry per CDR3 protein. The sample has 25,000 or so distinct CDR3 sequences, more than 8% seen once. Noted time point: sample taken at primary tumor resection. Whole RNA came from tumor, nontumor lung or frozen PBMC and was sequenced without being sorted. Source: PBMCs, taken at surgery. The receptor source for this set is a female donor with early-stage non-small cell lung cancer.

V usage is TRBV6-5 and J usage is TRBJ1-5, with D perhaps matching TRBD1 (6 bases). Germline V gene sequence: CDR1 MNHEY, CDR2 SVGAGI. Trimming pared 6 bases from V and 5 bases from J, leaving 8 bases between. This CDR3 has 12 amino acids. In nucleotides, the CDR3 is TGTGCCAGCAGGTCAGGGGATCAGCCCCAGCATTTT. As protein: CASRSGDQPQHF.

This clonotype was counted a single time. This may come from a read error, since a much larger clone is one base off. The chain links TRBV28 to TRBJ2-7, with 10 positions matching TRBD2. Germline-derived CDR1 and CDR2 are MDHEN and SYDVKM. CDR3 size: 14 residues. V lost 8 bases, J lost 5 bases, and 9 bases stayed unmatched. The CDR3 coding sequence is TGTGCCAGCCAGTTTCTAGCGGGAGACCACGAGCAGTACTTC. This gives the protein CASQFLAGDHEQYF.

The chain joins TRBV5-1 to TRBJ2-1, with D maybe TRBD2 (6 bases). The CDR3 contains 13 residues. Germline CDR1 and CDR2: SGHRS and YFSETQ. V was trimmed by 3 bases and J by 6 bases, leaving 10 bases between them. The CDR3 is CASSWGGANEQFF. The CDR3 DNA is TGCGCCAGCAGCTGGGGCGGGGCCAATGAGCAGTTCTTC. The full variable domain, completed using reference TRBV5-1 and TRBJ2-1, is KAGVTQTPRYLIKTRGQQVTLSCSPISGHRSVSWYQQTPGQGLQFLFEYFSETQRNKGNFPGRFSGRQFSNSRSEMNVSTLELGDSALYLCASSWGGANEQFFGPGTRLTVL.

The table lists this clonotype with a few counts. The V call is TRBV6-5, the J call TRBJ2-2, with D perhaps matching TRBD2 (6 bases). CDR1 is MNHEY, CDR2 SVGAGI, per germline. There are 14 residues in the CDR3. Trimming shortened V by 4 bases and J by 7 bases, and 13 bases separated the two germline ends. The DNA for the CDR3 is TGTGCCAGCAGTTCCGGCCGGACTATCGGGGAGCTGTTTTTT. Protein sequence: CASSSGRTIGELFF.

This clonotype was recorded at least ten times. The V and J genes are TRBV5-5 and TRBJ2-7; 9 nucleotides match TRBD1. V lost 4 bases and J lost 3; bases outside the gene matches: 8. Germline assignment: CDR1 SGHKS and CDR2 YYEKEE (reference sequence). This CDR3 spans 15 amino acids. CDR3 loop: CASSPDRGKYYEQYF. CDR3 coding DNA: TGTGCCAGCAGCCCGGACAGGGGAAAATACTACGAGCAGTACTTC.

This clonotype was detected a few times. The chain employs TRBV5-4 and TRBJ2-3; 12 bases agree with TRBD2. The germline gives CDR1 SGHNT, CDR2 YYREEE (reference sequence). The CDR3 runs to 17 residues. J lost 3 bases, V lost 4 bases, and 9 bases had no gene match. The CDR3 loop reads CASSERLAGALTDTQYF. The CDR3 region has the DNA TGTGCCAGCAGCGAACGACTAGCGGGGGCCCTAACAGATACGCAGTATTTT.

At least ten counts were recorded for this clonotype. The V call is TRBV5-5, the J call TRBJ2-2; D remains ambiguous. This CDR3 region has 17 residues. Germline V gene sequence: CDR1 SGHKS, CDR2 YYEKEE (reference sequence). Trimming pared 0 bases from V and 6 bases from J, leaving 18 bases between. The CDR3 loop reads CASSLELVSLIAGELFF. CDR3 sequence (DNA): TGTGCCAGCAGCTTGGAATTGGTGTCGCTAATTGCCGGGGAGCTGTTTTTT.

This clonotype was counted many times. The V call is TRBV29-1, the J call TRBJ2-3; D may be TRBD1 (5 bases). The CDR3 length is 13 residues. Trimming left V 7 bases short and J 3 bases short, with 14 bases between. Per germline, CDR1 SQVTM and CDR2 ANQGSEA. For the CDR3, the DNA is TGCAGCGGGGGCTGGCGCGGAACAGATACGCAGTATTTT. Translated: CSGGWRGTDTQYF.

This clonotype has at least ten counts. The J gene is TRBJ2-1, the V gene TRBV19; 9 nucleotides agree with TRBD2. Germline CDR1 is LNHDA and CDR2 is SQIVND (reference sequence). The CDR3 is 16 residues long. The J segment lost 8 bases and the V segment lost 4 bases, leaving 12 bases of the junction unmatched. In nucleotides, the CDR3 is TGTGCCAGTAGTAATAGCGGGAGTCCATCGGGCGATGAGCAGTTCTTC. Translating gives CASSNSGSPSGDEQFF.